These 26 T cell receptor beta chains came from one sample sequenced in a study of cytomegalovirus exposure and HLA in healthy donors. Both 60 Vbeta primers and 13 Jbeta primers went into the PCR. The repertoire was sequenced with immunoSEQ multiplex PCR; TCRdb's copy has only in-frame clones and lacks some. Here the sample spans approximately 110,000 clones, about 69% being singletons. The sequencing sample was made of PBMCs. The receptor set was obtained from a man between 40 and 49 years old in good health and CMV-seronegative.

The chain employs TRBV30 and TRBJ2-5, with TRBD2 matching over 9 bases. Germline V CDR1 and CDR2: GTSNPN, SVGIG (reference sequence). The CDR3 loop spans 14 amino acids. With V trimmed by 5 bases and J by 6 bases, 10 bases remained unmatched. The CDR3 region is CAWDVGAGGQTQYF. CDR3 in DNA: TGTGCCTGGGACGTAGGCGCGGGAGGGCAGACCCAGTACTTC.

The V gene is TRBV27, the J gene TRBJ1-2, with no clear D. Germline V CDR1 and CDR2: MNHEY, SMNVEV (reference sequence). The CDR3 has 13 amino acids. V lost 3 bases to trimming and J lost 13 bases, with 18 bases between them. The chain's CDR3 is CASSFSASGVGTF. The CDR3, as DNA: TGTGCCAGCAGTTTTTCTGCCTCGGGTGTCGGCACCTTC.

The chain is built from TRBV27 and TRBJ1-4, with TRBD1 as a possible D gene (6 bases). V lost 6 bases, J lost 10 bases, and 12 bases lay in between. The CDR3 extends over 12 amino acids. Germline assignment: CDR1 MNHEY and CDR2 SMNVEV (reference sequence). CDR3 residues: CASSTGLGKLFF. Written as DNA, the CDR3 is TGTGCCAGCAGCACAGGGTTGGGAAAACTGTTTTTT.

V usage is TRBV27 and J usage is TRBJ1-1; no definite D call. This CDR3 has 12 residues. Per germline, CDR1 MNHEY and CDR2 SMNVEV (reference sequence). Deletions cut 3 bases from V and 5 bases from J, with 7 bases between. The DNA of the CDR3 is TGTGCCAGCAGTTTTACGGGTACTGAAGCTTTCTTT. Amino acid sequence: CASSFTGTEAFF.

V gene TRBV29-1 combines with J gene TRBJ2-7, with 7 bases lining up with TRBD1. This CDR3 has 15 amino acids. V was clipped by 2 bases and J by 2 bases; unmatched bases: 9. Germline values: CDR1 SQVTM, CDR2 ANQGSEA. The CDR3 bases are TGCAGCGTTGAAATCTTAGGGGACAGAGCCTACGAGCAGTACTTC. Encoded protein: CSVEILGDRAYEQYF.

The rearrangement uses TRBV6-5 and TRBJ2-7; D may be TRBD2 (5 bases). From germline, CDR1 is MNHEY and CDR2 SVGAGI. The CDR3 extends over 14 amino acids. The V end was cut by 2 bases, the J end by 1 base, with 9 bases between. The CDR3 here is CASSYAGGSYEQYF. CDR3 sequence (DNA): TGTGCCAGCAGTTACGCGGGCGGTTCCTACGAGCAGTACTTC.

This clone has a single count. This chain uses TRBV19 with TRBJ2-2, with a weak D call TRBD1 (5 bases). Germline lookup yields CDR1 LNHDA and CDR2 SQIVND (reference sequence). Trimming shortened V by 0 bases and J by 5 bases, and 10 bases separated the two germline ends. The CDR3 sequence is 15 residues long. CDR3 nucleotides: TGTGCCAGTAGTATAGATCCAGGGTATACCGGGGAGCTGTTTTTT. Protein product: CASSIDPGYTGELFF.

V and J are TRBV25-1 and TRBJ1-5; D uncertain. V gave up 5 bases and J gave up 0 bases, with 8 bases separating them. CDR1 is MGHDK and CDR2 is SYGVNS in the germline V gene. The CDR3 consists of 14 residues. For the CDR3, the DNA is TGTGCCAGCAGTATGGCAGTTAGCAATCAGCCCCAGCATTTT. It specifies CASSMAVSNQPQHF.

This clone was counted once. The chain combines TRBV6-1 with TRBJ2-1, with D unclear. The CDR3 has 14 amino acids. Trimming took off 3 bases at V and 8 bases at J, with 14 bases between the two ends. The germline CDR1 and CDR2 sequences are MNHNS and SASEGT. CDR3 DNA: TGTGCCAGCAGTGAGGTCTCGCGGAAGGATGAGCAGTTCTTC. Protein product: CASSEVSRKDEQFF.

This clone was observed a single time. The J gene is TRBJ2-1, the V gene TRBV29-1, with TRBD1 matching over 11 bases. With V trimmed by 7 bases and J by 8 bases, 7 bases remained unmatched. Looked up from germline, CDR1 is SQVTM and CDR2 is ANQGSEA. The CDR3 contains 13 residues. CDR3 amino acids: CSGRDRGLDEQFF. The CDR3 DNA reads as TGCAGCGGCCGGGACAGGGGGTTGGATGAGCAGTTCTTC.

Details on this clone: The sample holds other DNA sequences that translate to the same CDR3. The CDR3 spells CASSPGGVTEAFF. The CDR3, as DNA: TGTGCCAGCAGTCCCGGGGGGGTCACTGAAGCTTTCTTT. The V gene is TRBV27, the J gene TRBJ1-1; TRBD1 is a possible D gene (5 bases). CDR1 is MNHEY, CDR2 SMNVEV, per germline (reference sequence). Trimming removed 5 bases from V and 4 bases from J, with 11 bases in between. CDR3 length equals 13 residues.

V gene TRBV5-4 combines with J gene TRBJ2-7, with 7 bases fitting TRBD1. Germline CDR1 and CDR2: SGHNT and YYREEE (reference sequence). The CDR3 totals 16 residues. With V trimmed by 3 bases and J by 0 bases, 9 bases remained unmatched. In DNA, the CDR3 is TGTGCCAGCAGCTCTCCAGGACAGGTGAGCTCCTACGAGCAGTACTTC. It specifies CASSSPGQVSSYEQYF.

CDR3 nucleotide sequence: TGCGCCAGCAGCCAAGGCCCTAGCGGCTCCTACAATGAGCAGTTCTTC. Amino acids: CASSQGPSGSYNEQFF. The chain has TRBV4-1 and TRBJ2-1; TRBD2 matches at 7 bases. Germline trimming cut 1 base from V and 0 bases from J; bases unmatched to any gene: 3. The germline V gene has CDR1 MGHRA and CDR2 YSYEKL. The CDR3 runs 16 residues.

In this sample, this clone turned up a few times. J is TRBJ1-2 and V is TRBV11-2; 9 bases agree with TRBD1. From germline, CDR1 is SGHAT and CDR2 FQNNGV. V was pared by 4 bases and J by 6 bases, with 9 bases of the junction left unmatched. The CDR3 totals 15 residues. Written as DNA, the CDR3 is TGTGCCAGCAGCTCATTGCAGGACAGGGGTGATGGCTACACCTTC. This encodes CASSSLQDRGDGYTF.

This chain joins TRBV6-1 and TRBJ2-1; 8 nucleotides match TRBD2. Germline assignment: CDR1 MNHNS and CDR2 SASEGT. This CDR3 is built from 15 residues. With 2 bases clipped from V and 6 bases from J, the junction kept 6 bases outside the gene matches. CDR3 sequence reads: CASSELGGGSNEQFF. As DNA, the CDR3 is TGTGCCAGCAGTGAATTAGGCGGGGGGTCCAATGAGCAGTTCTTC.

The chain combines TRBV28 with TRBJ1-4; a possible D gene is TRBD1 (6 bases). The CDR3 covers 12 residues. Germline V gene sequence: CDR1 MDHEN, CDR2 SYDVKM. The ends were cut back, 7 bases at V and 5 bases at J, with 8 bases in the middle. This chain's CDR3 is CASNQGNEKLFF. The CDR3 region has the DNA TGTGCCAGCAATCAGGGGAATGAAAAACTGTTTTTT.

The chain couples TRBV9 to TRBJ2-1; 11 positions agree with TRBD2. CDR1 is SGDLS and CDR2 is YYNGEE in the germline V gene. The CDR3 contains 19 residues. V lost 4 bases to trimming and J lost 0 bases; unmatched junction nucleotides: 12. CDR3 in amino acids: CASSFRGLAGGGSYNEQFF. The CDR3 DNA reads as TGTGCCAGCAGCTTCAGAGGACTAGCGGGCGGCGGCTCCTACAATGAGCAGTTCTTC.

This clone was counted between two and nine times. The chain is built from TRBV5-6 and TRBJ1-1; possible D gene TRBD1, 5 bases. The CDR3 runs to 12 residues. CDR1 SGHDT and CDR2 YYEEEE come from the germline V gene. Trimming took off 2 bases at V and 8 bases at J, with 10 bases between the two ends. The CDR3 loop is CASSFTGEEAFF. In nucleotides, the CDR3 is TGTGCCAGCAGCTTTACGGGGGAAGAAGCTTTCTTT.

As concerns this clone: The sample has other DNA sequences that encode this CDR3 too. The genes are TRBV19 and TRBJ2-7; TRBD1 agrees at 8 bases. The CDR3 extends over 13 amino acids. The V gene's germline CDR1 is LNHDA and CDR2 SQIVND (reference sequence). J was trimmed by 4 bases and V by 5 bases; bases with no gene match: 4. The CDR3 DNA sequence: TGTGCCAGTAGTCTCGGACAGGGTTACGAGCAGTACTTC. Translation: CASSLGQGYEQYF.

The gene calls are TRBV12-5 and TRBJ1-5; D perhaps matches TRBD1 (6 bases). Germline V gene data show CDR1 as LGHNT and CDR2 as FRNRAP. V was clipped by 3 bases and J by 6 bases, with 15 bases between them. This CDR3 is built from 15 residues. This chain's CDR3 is CASGLTTGGGQPQHF. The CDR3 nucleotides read TGTGCTAGTGGTTTAACGACAGGCGGAGGTCAGCCCCAGCATTTT.

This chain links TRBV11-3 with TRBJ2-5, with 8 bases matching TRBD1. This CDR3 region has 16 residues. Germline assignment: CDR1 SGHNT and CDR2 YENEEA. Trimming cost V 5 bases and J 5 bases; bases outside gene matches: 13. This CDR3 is CASSGRGQGVRETQYF. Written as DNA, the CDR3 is TGTGCCAGCAGCGGAAGAGGACAGGGCGTTAGGGAGACCCAGTACTTC.

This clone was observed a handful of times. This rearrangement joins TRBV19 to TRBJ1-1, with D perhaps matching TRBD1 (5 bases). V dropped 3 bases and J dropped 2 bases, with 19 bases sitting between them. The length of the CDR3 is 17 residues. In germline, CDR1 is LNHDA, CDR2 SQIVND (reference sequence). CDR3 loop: CASSMVLGGWANTEAFF. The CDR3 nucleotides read TGTGCCAGTAGTATGGTACTCGGGGGTTGGGCAAACACTGAAGCTTTCTTT.

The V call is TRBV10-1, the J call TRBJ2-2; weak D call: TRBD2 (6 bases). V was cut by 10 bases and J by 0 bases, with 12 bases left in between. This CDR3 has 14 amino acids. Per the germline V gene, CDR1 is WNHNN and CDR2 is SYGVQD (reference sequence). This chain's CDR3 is CATRSGANTGELFF. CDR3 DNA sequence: TGCGCCACCAGATCGGGGGCGAACACCGGGGAGCTGTTTTTT.

The CDR3 DNA reads as TGCGCCAGCACCGTTACCCGACAGGGTACTGGCACCGGGGAGCTGTTTTTT. Protein sequence: CASTVTRQGTGTGELFF. This chain links TRBV5-1 with TRBJ2-2; 7 positions agree with TRBD1. Per the germline V gene, CDR1 is SGHRS and CDR2 is YFSETQ. This CDR3 has 17 residues. Trimming took 6 bases from V and 4 from J; bases not matched to a gene: 15. The complete variable domain, with remaining parts taken from reference TRBV5-1 and TRBJ2-2, reads KAGVTQTPRYLIKTRGQQVTLSCSPISGHRSVSWYQQTPGQGLQFLFEYFSETQRNKGNFPGRFSGRQFSNSRSEMNVSTLELGDSALYLCASTVTRQGTGTGELFFGEGSRLTVL.

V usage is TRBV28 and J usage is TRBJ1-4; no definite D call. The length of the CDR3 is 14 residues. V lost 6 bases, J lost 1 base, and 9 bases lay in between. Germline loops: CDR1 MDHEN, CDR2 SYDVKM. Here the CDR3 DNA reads TGTGCCAGCAGCCTACAGAAAACTAATGAAAAACTGTTTTTT. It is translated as CASSLQKTNEKLFF.

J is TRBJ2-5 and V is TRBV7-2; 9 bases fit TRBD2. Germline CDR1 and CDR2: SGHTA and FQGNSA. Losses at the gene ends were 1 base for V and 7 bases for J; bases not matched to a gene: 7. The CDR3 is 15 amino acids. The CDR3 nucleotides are TGTGCCAGCAGCTTAGGTCTGCGGGGGGGCCCGACCCAGTACTTC. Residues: CASSLGLRGGPTQYF.